This entry concerns a single T cell receptor (beta chain). Its antigen is unidentified. Libraries used about 18,000 to 1,000,000 sorted naive CD8 T cells and 10%, 30% or 50% RNA input. One entry per CDR3 protein, called by TCRdb with MiXCR from the PCR reads. The table records around 480,000 distinct CDR3 sequences, around a fifth of them present only once. This sample is drawn from a study of molecular identifiers for immune sequencing clone quantification. Study-level results: Clones carrying above 20 RNA copies accounted for over 99% of effector molecules, under 1% in naive cells.

Germline V gives CDR1 SEHNR, CDR2 FQNEAQ (reference sequence). The CDR3 consists of 15 residues. The trim removed 5 bases at V and 2 bases at J, leaving 8 bases unmatched. The material sequenced was naive CD8+ T cells from blood, with Jurkat cell RNA spiked in. Subset: FACS-sorted CD8+CD4-CCR7+CD45RA+ naive T cells. The receptor comes from a human donor in good health. Some libraries in this study had Jurkat cell RNA spiked in. This chain connects TRBV7-9 to TRBJ2-7, with TRBD1 matching over 8 bases. CDR3 sequence: CASSIQGTGTYEQYF. In DNA form, the CDR3 reads TGTGCCAGCAGCATACAAGGGACAGGAACCTACGAGCAGTACTTC.